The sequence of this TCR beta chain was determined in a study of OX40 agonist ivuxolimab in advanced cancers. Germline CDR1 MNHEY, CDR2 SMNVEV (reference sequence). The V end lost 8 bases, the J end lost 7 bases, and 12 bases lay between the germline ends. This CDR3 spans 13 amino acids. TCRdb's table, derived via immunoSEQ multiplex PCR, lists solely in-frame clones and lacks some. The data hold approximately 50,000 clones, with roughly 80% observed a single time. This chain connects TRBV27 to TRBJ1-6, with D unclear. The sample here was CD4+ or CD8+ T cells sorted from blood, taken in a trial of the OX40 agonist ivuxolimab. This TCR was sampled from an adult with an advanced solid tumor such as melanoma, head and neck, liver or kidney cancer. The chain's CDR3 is CASGRSLNSPLHF. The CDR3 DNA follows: TGTGCCAGCGGCCGGTCGTTGAATTCACCCCTCCACTTT.